Each of the 8 T cell receptor beta chains below was sequenced from the same sample in a study of blood T cell repertoires in COVID-19. Profiling relied on immunoSEQ multiplex PCR, and the TCRdb table lists in-frame clones only, not all of them. Of approximately 250,000 clones in the sample, roughly 86% were seen once. Input material: peripheral blood. Receptors originate from a man aged 40-50 years with active or convalescent COVID-19.

The chain recombines TRBV19 with TRBJ2-5, with 7 positions matching TRBD1. Germline values: CDR1 LNHDA, CDR2 SQIVND (reference sequence). The CDR3 loop spans 15 amino acids. With V trimmed by 4 bases and J by 2 bases, 7 bases remained unmatched. CDR3 nucleotides: TGTGCCAGTAGTAAAGGGGGCAGAACACAAGAGACCCAGTACTTC. Its translation is CASSKGGRTQETQYF.

The gene calls are TRBV29-1 and TRBJ1-1, with a tentative D call TRBD1 (5 bases). Germline CDR1 and CDR2: SQVTM and ANQGSEA. The length of the CDR3 is 15 residues. Deletions cut 6 bases from V and 6 bases from J, with 23 bases between. CDR3 region: CSVGRASGRIAEAFF. For the CDR3, the DNA is TGCAGCGTCGGAAGGGCCTCAGGGCGGATAGCTGAAGCTTTCTTT.

The chain employs TRBV11-2 and TRBJ1-3; D remains unclear. The CDR3 extends over 14 amino acids. Germline V gene sequence: CDR1 SGHAT, CDR2 FQNNGV. V shed 7 bases and J shed 0 bases, with 10 bases lying between them. CDR3 DNA: TGTGCCAGCAAGAGAAGTCTCTCTGGAAACACCATATATTTT. It yields the protein CASKRSLSGNTIYF.

The rearrangement links TRBV5-1 to TRBJ1-1; D gene uncertain. The V end lost 5 bases, the J end lost 0 bases, and 5 bases lay between the germline ends. The CDR3 sequence is 12 residues long. Germline V lookup: CDR1 SGHRS, CDR2 YFSETQ. The CDR3, as DNA: TGCGCCAGCAGGAGGCTGAACACTGAAGCTTTCTTT. It encodes CASRRLNTEAFF.

The chain joins TRBV4-1 to TRBJ2-2, with TRBD1 identical over 11 bases. The CDR3 length is 16 residues. From germline, CDR1 is MGHRA and CDR2 YSYEKL. Trimming removed 2 bases from V and 4 bases from J; junction bases left unmatched: 3. CDR3 nucleotides: TGCGCCAGCAGCCAACGGGACAGGGGGGTCACCGGGGAGCTGTTTTTT. Translated: CASSQRDRGVTGELFF.

This chain joins TRBV11-2 and TRBJ2-7; TRBD1 aligns across 7 bases. There are 14 residues in the CDR3. Per the germline V gene, CDR1 is SGHAT and CDR2 is FQNNGV. V trimming: 3 bases; J trimming: 3 bases; junction bases outside the gene matches: 5. The DNA of the CDR3 is TGTGCCAGCAGCTTCTCGGACAGGTACTACGAGCAGTACTTC. Translation: CASSFSDRYYEQYF.

This clone was counted once. The rearrangement uses TRBV6-1 and TRBJ2-7; D unresolved. CDR3 length: 15 amino acids. CDR1 is MNHNS, CDR2 SASEGT, per germline. V was shortened by 0 bases and J by 1 base, with 10 bases between the two germline ends. DNA for the CDR3: TGTGCCAGCAGTGAAGCGGCTAGTACTTCCTACGAGCAGTACTTC. This sequence encodes CASSEAASTSYEQYF.

This clone was detected a few times. The CDR3 DNA reads as TGTGCCACCAGTGATAGCCGGGACAGGAAATACACCGGGGAGCTGTTTTTT. The encoded protein is CATSDSRDRKYTGELFF. The V gene is TRBV24-1, the J gene TRBJ2-2, with TRBD1 matching 8 bases. This CDR3 is 17 amino acids long. Per germline, CDR1 KGHDR and CDR2 SFDVKD. The V segment lost 3 bases and the J segment 3 bases; nucleotides outside the gene matches: 8.